The next 8 T cell receptor beta chains were all read from a single sample in a study of CXCR3-negative and CXCR3-positive naive CD8 T cells. The TRB libraries of cDNA were built by UMI-labeled 5' RACE. TCRdb reprocessed the 5' RACE reads, keeping one entry per CDR3 protein, no DNA. Here the sample table reports tens of thousands of distinct CDR3 sequences. The source material was naive CXCR3- CD8+ T cells from blood. Subset described: CD45RO-CCR7+CD27+CD95- naive CD8+ T cells lacking CXCR3 (TNR3-). The receptors here all came from a human donor in good health. Some clones in this sample may be carry-over from other donors' samples.

The CDR3 is CASGRGSGQMKETQYF. The rearrangement joins TRBV9 to TRBJ2-5; absent DNA, TCRdb's TRBD1 call cannot be checked. Germline V gene lookup returns CDR1 SGDLS and CDR2 YYNGEE. The CDR3 runs 16 residues.

The chain carries TRBV7-3 and TRBJ1-6; as DNA is missing, the TRBD1 call by TCRdb cannot be tested. CDR1 and CDR2 from the germline V gene are SGHTA and FQGTGA. This CDR3 has 15 residues. The CDR3: CASSLTGQSGSPLHF.

The chain recombines TRBV7-8 with TRBJ2-1. CDR1 is SGHVS, CDR2 FQNEAQ, per germline. The CDR3 extends over 16 amino acids. CDR3 protein: CASSPPIAYVYNEQFF.

The genes are TRBV7-9 and TRBJ1-1. The CDR3 spans 14 residues. Germline V gives CDR1 SEHNR, CDR2 FQNEAQ (reference sequence). CDR3 region: CASSTTSENTEAFF.

V and J are TRBV4-2 and TRBJ1-5. Per germline, CDR1 LGHNA and CDR2 YNFKEQ. The CDR3 runs to 17 residues. The CDR3 loop is CASSQVGGVNSNQPQHF.

This chain connects TRBV29-1 to TRBJ2-5; the D gene TCRdb calls, TRBD2, cannot be checked with no DNA. There are 16 residues in the CDR3. The germline V gene encodes CDR1 SQVTM and CDR2 ANQGSEA. The CDR3 reads CSVEADGRSGQETQYF.

This clonotype shows up as medium-sized by frequency. This chain links TRBV20-1 with TRBJ2-1; lacking DNA, the TRBD2 call made by TCRdb goes unchecked. Germline V gives CDR1 DFQATT, CDR2 SNEGSKA (reference sequence). The CDR3 is made up of 14 amino acids. The CDR3 sequence: CSASGRNLYNEQFF.

The chain recombines TRBV28 with TRBJ2-5; the D gene TCRdb calls, TRBD1, cannot be checked with no DNA. CDR1 MDHEN and CDR2 SYDVKM come from the germline V gene. The length of the CDR3 is 16 residues. This chain's CDR3 is CASSFFTGAGLETQYF.